These T cell receptor beta chains were read from a single sample in a study of T cell changes during pregnancy in multiple sclerosis. The protocol was immunoSEQ multiplex PCR, while the TCRdb copy is restricted to in-frame clones and leaves out a portion. The sample holds around 48,000 clones, roughly 92% seen once. This specimen consisted of CD4+ T cells from peripheral blood mononuclear cells, obtained in the third trimester of pregnancy. The source of these receptors is a female donor with multiple sclerosis, enrolled in a pregnancy study. The conserved cysteine and the conserved F or W are not part of the CDR3 here.

ASVQGVSSGANVLT	14	TRBJ2-6	TRBV18
ASSFDRGLGNSENTIY	16	TRBJ1-3	TRBV7-9
ASTPTNYGYT	10	TRBJ1-2	TRBV6-1
SVPTSGYYNEQF	12	TRBJ2-1	TRBV29-1
ASSLGLRAGANTDTQY	16	TRBJ2-3	TRBV11-3
ASSSAGSASSYNEQF	15	TRBJ2-1	TRBV11-2
SADRGNTEAF	10	TRBJ1-1	TRBV29-1
ASSFTGANTEAF	12	TRBJ1-1	TRBV6-6
AISDGMARGVSEAF	14	TRBJ1-1	TRBV10-3
ASSLGLAGVKQY	12	TRBJ2-3	TRBV5-1
ASSPRQVPYEQY	12	TRBJ2-7	TRBV9
ASSQGRAGVETQY	13	TRBJ2-5	TRBV4-1
AIRGADNNEQF	11	TRBJ2-1	TRBV10-3
ASSLGLAGAMENTGELF	17	TRBJ2-2	TRBV7-6
ASSLTGSNTEAF	12	TRBJ1-1	TRBV5-6
ASSLAGQTSGNTIY	14	TRBJ1-3	TRBV5-1
ASSRDRAIAKNIQY	14	TRBJ2-4	TRBV5-4
ASSLAGADGYT	11	TRBJ1-2	TRBV7-9
STTASTDTQY	10	TRBJ2-3	TRBV29-1
ASSRQGAGTGELF	13	TRBJ2-2	TRBV27
ASTDAGHKNTEAF	13	TRBJ1-1	TRBV6-5
ASSLQLGLAGGGAKNIQY	18	TRBJ2-4	TRBV4-2
AIRRASSTDTQY	12	TRBJ2-3	TRBV10-3
ASSPQGTRSNEQF	13	TRBJ2-1	TRBV27
ATMGLAGYNEQF	12	TRBJ2-1	TRBV7-9
ASSSYREGETQY	12	TRBJ2-5	TRBV13
ASSPPSGRIAKNIQY	15	TRBJ2-4	TRBV18
ASSLGGTNEKLF	12	TRBJ1-4	TRBV28
ASSFQDEQY	9	TRBJ2-7	TRBV5-1
ASSPGIYEQY	10	TRBJ2-7	TRBV6-6
ATSPFGQGAFEQY	13	TRBJ2-7	TRBV15
ASSQGHLSSTDTQY	14	TRBJ2-3	TRBV4-3
ASSLVSGQQETQY	13	TRBJ2-5	TRBV13
ASKSGTQNTEAF	12	TRBJ1-1	TRBV19
ASSIVGTGRETQY	13	TRBJ2-5	TRBV19
ASSLGVWLLAQETQY	15	TRBJ2-5	TRBV5-6
ASSAPGAASYIQY	13	TRBJ2-4	TRBV5-1
ASSLGQGHSGELF	13	TRBJ2-2	TRBV7-9
ASSWYGYEQY	10	TRBJ2-7	TRBV5-5
ASSPNRGFYGYT	12	TRBJ1-2	TRBV27
ASSRSLGGTGELF	13	TRBJ2-2	TRBV14
AISPSGSNEQF	11	TRBJ2-1	TRBV6-6
ASSPPWDSVTEAF	13	TRBJ1-1	TRBV18
ASSLEGTVPPGYT	13	TRBJ1-2	TRBV5-1
ATRTFSGNTIY	11	TRBJ1-3	TRBV19
ASSLSPLASYEQY	13	TRBJ2-7	TRBV7-2
ASSYPGGAF	9	TRBJ1-1	TRBV6-5
ASSAGTGTHEQY	12	TRBJ2-7	TRBV6-5
ASLVGALNTEAF	12	TRBJ1-1	TRBV28
ASSQEREYEQY	11	TRBJ2-7	TRBV4-3